This entry concerns a single TCR beta chain. This clonotype was counted only a few times. There is no known antigen for this receptor. No clone much larger than this one lies a single base away; base qualities are absent. Donors were 39 systemically healthy Caucasian individuals from Russia aged about 6 to 100 years. Each donor gave around 9.8 milliliters of peripheral blood, collected into EDTA-treated Vacutainer tubes. Ficoll-Paque density-gradient centrifugation was used to isolate PBMCs, with at least 7 million obtained per sample. Total RNA, at least 6 micrograms per sample, was extracted from PBMCs with Trizol reagent. For every donor, flow cytometry on a PBMC aliquot measured the percentage of naive CD45RAhigh/CD27high T cells. Preparation of the library involved 5' RACE. Sequencing was performed on an Illumina HiSeq 2500. The second PCR ran for about 6 to 11 cycles and used a J-beta primer mix along with a sample-barcoded 5' primer. A template-switch 5' adaptor carrying 12 random nucleotides introduced a unique molecular identifier onto each TCR beta cDNA molecule. At least 2.5 million CDR3-containing paired-end reads were obtained from each sample. The Mint cDNA synthesis kit, primed by a TRBC-specific oligonucleotide, was used to synthesize first-strand cDNA from all RNA. All cDNA was treated with uracil-DNA glycosylase and then went through a first 18-cycle PCR with the universal primers M1SS and BC2_uni_R. In the paper's pipeline: Normalization of each sample was performed by random selection of 1 million high-quality reads, each carrying a distinct molecular identifier. Instead of being binned into consensus sequences, reads with shared molecular identifiers were discarded. MiTCR, run with a Q25 quality threshold and the strictest error-elimination algorithm, handled CDR3 identification, clonotype clustering and error correction. A nonparametric unseen species model with Euler transformation was used to estimate a lower bound on total TCR beta diversity. TCRdb applied fastp at Q25 and MiXCR to the public reads, then kept only in-frame beta chains. Every entry covers one CDR3 protein and lists the most common genes and DNA from its rows. The V and J calls were not made by the authors but by TCRdb's processing. The table for this sample lists about 1.1 million distinct CDR3 sequences; more than 30% of them were counted only once. Roughly 13% of the sample comes from the top ten.

This specimen belongs to a study of blood T cells in healthy people across ages (dated by TCRdb to between 2014 and 2017). Study-level background: In model experiments, roughly one uniquely barcoded TCR beta cDNA molecule per two T cells was captured by template switching. The donors were divided into four age groups: young (average roughly 15 years), middle-aged (about 40), aged (approximately 64) and long-lived (about 90). Age-related changes in TCR beta repertoire diversity were measured in the study by deep sequencing normalized with unique cDNA molecular identifiers. To avoid experimental bias, donors of different ages were randomly spread across the sequencing lanes. Using the same blood draw, the study looked at two additional independent replicas of 1 million unique cDNA reads for two donors, one aged 18 to 30 and the other aged 80 or older.

Study-level results and caveats: Compared with the aged group, the long-lived group had more naive CD4+ T cells, fewer expanded clones and increased TCR diversity, suggesting age selection. Observed TCR beta diversity correlated strongly with the percentage of naive T cells measured by flow cytometry. Donor CMV infection status was unknown, potentially confounding age-related changes in expanded clonotypes. Total diversity estimates from one million sequenced T cells were considered lower bounds and underestimates. Observed TCR beta diversity per million T cells fell roughly linearly with age, and a significant reduction was already apparent by age around 40. Bulk unsorted PBMC profiling prevented conclusive comparison of naive and antigen-experienced compartments.

The sequencing sample was made of blood. The TCR originated in a young man in good health.

The DNA is TGTGCCAGCAGTTACGGTAGAGATGGCTACACCTTC. The resulting protein is CASSYGRDGYTF. Recombination joined TRBV6-6 with TRBJ1-2, with the D gene not confidently named. CDR1 and CDR2 are read off the germline V gene (reference sequence) as MNHNY and SVGAGI. Its CDR3 holds 12 amino acids, cysteine through phenylalanine. Only the CDR3 portion is preserved as DNA: 36 bases, with reading frame beginning at the first base. V is shortened by 2 bases, J by 6 bases, and the region joining them spans 7 bases.